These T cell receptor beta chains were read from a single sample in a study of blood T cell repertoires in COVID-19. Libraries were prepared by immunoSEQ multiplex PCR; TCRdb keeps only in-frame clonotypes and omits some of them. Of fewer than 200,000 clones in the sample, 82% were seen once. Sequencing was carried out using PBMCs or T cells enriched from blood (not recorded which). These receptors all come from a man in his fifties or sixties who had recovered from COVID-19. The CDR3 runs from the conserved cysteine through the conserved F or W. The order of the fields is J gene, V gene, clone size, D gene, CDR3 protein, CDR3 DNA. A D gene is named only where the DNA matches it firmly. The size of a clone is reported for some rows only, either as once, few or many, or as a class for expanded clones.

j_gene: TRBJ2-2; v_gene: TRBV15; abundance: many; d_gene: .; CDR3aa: CATSLDRDTGELFF; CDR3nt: TGTGCCACCAGCCTCGACAGAGACACCGGGGAGCTGTTTTTT
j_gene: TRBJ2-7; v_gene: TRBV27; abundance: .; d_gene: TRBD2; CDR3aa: CASSLASGSYEQYF; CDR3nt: TGTGCCAGCAGTTTAGCTAGCGGTTCCTACGAGCAGTACTTC
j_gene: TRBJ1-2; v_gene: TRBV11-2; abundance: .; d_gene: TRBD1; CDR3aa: CASNPGQGYSRYTF; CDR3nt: TGTGCCAGCAACCCGGGACAGGGGTATTCTCGCTACACCTTC
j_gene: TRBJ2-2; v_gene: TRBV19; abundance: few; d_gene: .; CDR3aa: CASRGPGPNTGELFF; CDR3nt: TGTGCCAGTAGGGGGCCTGGTCCGAACACCGGGGAGCTGTTTTTT
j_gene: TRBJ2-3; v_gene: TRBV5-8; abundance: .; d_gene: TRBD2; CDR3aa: CASSYATSGMTDTQYF; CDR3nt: TGTGCCAGCAGCTATGCGACTAGCGGGATGACAGATACGCAGTATTTT
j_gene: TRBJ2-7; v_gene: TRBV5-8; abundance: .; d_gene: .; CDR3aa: CASSFSGYEQYF; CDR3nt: TGTGCCAGCAGCTTCTCGGGTTACGAGCAGTACTTC
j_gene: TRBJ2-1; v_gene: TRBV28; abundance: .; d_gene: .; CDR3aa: CASRTGGGSTYNEQFF; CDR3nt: TGTGCCAGCAGGACTGGCGGGGGCAGTACCTACAATGAGCAGTTCTTC
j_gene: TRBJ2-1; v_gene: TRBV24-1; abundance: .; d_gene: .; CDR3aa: CATSDLPGNEQFF; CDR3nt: TGTGCCACCAGTGATTTGCCAGGAAATGAGCAGTTCTTC
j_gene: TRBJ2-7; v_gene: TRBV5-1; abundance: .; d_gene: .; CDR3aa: CASSLTSGGPREQYF; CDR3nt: TGCGCCAGCAGCTTGACCTCCGGGGGTCCGAGGGAGCAGTACTTC
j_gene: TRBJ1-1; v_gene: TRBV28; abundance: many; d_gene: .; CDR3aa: CASRTRNTEAFF; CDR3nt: TGTGCCAGCAGAACGAGGAACACTGAAGCTTTCTTT
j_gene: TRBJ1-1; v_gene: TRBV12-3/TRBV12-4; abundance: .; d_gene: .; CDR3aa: CASTLTGNTEAFF; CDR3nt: TGTGCCAGCACTTTGACAGGGAACACTGAAGCTTTCTTT
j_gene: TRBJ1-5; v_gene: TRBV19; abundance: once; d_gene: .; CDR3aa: CASSTGLGGNQPQHF; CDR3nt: TGTGCCAGTAGTACAGGCCTAGGGGGCAATCAGCCCCAGCATTTT
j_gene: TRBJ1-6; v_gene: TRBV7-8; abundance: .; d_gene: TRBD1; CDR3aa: CASSSGTGYNSPLHF; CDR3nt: TGTGCCAGCAGCTCCGGGACAGGATATAATTCACCCCTCCACTTT
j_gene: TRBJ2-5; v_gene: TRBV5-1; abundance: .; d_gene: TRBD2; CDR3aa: CASSQGGGAWETQYF; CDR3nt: TGCGCCAGCAGCCAGGGCGGGGGGGCCTGGGAGACCCAGTACTTC
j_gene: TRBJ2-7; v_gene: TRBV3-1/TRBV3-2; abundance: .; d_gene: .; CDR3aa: CASSPDRFSYEQYF; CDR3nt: TGTGCCAGCAGCCCAGACAGGTTCTCCTACGAGCAGTACTTC
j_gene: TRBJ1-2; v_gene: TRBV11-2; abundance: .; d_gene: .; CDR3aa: CASSLGPGLGYTF; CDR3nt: TGTGCCAGCAGCTTAGGGCCAGGGTTAGGCTACACCTTC
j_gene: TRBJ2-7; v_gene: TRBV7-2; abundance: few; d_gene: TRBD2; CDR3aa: CASSLASGSSYEQYF; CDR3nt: TGTGCCAGCAGCTTAGCTAGCGGGAGCTCCTACGAGCAGTACTTC
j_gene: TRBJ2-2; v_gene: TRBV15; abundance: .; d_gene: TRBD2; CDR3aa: CATSREAGGPGELFF; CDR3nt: TGTGCCACCAGCAGAGAAGCGGGGGGACCCGGGGAGCTGTTTTTT
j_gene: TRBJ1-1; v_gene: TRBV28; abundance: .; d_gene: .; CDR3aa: CASSFGRGNTEAFF; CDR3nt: TGTGCCAGCAGTTTTGGTCGGGGAAACACTGAAGCTTTCTTT
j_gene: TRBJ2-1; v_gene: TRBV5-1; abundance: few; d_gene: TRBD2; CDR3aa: CASSLKRGAYNEQFF; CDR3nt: TGCGCCAGCAGCTTGAAGCGGGGGGCCTACAATGAGCAGTTCTTC
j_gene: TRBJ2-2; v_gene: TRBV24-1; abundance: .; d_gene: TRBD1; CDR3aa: CATSDWQGALTGELFF; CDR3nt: TGTGCCACCAGTGATTGGCAGGGGGCGCTCACCGGGGAGCTGTTTTTT
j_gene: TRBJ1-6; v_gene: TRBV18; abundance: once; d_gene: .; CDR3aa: CASSPRAGADNSPLHF; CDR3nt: TGTGCCAGCTCACCACGGGCAGGGGCGGATAATTCACCCCTCCACTTT
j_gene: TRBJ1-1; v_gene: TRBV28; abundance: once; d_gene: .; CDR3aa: CASSNLLTSTEAFF; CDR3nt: TGTGCCAGCAGCAATCTCCTCACGAGCACTGAAGCTTTCTTT
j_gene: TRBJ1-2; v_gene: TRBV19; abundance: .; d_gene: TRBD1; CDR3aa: CASSPEGQGGDYGYTF; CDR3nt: TGTGCCAGTAGTCCCGAAGGACAGGGAGGGGACTATGGCTACACCTTC
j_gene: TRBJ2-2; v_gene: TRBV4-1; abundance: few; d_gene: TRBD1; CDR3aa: CASSQGFGWNRGHTGELFF; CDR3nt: TGCGCCAGCAGCCAAGGATTTGGCTGGAACAGGGGGCACACCGGGGAGCTGTTTTTT
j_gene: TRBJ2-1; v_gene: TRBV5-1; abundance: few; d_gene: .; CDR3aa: CASSLSKGESLSYNEQFF; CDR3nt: TGCGCCAGCAGCTTGAGTAAGGGGGAGTCCTTATCCTACAATGAGCAGTTCTTC
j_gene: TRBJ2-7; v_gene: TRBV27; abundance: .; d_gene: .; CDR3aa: CASSLRPGWYEQYF; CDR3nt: TGTGCCAGCAGTTTACGGCCAGGGTGGTACGAGCAGTACTTC
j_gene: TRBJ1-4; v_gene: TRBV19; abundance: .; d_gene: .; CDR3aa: CASSGRSSKNEKLFF; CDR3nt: TGTGCCAGTAGTGGAAGGAGTAGCAAGAATGAAAAACTGTTTTTT
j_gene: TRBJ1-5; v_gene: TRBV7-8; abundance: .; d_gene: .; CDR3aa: CASSLASGTSNQPQHF; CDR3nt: TGTGCCAGCAGCTTAGCGTCAGGTACGAGCAATCAGCCCCAGCATTTT
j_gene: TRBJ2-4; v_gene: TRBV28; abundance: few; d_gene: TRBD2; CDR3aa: CASSAGTSGRNIQYF; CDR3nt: TGTGCCAGCAGTGCCGGGACTAGCGGGAGAAACATTCAGTACTTC
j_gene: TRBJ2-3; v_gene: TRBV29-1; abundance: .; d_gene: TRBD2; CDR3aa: CSVEGASGSGPDTQYF; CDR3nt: TGCAGCGTTGAAGGGGCTAGCGGGAGTGGGCCAGATACGCAGTATTTT
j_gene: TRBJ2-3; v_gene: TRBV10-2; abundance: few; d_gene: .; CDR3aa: CASSEVGGGADTQYF; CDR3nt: TGCGCCAGCAGTGAAGTAGGAGGGGGCGCAGATACGCAGTATTTT
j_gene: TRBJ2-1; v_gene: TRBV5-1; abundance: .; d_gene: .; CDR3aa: CASSLDFPYNEQFF; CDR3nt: TGCGCCAGCAGCTTGGACTTCCCCTACAATGAGCAGTTCTTC
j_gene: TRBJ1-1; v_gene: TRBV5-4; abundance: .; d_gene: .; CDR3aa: CASSLEIWELNTEAFF; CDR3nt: TGTGCCAGCAGCTTGGAAATCTGGGAGTTGAACACTGAAGCTTTCTTT
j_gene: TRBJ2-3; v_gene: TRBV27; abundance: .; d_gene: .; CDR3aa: CASSPFYPTDTQYF; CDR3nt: TGTGCCAGCAGTCCTTTCTATCCCACAGATACGCAGTATTTT
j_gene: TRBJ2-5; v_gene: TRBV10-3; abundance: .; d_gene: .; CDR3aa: CAISQGQETQYF; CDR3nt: TGTGCCATCAGTCAGGGCCAAGAGACCCAGTACTTC
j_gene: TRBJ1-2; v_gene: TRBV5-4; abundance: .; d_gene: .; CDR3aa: CASSPRQKGSNYGYTF; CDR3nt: TGTGCCAGCAGCCCGCGACAAAAAGGTTCTAACTATGGCTACACCTTC
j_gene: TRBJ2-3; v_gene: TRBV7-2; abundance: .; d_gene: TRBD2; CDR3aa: CASSRDPGLAGADF; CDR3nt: TGTGCCAGCAGCCGCGACCCTGGACTAGCGGGGGCCGATTTT
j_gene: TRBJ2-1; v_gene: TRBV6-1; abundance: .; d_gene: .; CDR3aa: CASSEVKNEQFF; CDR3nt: TGTGCCAGCAGTGAAGTAAAAAATGAGCAGTTCTTC
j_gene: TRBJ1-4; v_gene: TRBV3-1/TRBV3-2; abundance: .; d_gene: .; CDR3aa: CASSPWQGRYEKLFF; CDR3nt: TGTGCCAGCAGCCCCTGGCAGGGTCGATATGAAAAACTGTTTTTT
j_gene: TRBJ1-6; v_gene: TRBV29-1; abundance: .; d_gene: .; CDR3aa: CSVRGSLNSPLHF; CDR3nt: TGCAGCGTTCGTGGCAGTCTTAATTCACCCCTCCACTTT
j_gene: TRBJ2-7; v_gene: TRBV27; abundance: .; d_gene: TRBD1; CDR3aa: CASRPQGEPYEQYF; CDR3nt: TGTGCCAGCAGACCCCAGGGGGAACCTTACGAGCAGTACTTC
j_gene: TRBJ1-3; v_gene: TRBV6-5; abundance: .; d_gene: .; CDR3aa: CASSYRGSGNTIYF; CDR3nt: TGTGCCAGCAGTTACAGGGGATCTGGAAACACCATATATTTT
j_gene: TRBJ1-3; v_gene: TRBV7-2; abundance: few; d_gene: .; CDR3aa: CASSLSVSGNTIYF; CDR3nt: TGTGCCAGCAGCTTATCAGTCTCTGGAAACACCATATATTTT
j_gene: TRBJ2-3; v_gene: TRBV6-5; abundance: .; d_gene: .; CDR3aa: CASSFSRSDTQYF; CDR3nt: TGTGCCAGCAGTTTCAGCAGGTCAGATACGCAGTATTTT
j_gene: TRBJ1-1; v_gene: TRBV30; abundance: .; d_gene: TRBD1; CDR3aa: CALRGTGSGMNTEAFF; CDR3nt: TGTGCCCTCCGGGGGACAGGGAGCGGTATGAACACTGAAGCTTTCTTT
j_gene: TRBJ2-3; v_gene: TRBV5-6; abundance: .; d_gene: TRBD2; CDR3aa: CASSSTSGGLITDTQYF; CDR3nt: TGTGCCAGCAGCTCGACTAGCGGGGGCCTCATCACAGATACGCAGTATTTT
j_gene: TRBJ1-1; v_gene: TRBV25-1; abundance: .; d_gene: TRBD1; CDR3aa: CASSEYPHRGRTEAFF; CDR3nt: TGTGCCAGCAGTGAATACCCCCACAGGGGGCGAACTGAAGCTTTCTTT
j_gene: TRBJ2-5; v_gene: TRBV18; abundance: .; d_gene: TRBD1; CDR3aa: CASFPDAGTAVQETQYF; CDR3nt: TGTGCCAGCTTCCCAGACGCCGGGACAGCGGTTCAAGAGACCCAGTACTTC
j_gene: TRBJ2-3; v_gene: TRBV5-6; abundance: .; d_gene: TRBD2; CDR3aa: CASSLTGLAGIVGTDTQYF; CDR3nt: TGTGCCAGCAGCTTAACGGGACTAGCGGGAATCGTCGGTACAGATACGCAGTATTTT
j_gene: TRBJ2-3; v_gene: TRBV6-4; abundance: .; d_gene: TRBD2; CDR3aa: CASSTSGTDTQYF; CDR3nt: TGTGCCAGCAGTACTAGCGGGACAGATACGCAGTATTTT
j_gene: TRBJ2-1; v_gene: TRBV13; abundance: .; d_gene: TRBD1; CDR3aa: CASSPAGTGPLYNEQFF; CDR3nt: TGTGCCAGCAGCCCGGCCGGGACAGGGCCCCTCTACAATGAGCAGTTCTTC
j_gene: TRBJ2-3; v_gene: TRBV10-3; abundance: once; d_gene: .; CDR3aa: CAISESTTPTDTQYF; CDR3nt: TGTGCCATCAGTGAGTCGACTACCCCGACAGATACGCAGTATTTT
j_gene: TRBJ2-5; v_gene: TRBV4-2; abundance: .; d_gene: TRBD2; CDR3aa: CASSQAGGLAAMGTQYF; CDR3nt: TGTGCCAGCAGCCAAGCAGGGGGACTAGCGGCCATGGGGACCCAGTACTTC
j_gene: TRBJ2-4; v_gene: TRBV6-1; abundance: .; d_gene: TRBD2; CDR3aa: CASSERLAGSIQYF; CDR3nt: TGTGCCAGCAGTGAAAGGCTAGCGGGAAGCATTCAGTACTTC